The 2 T cell receptor beta chains presented below share a single source sample, sequenced in a study of blood T cell repertoires in COVID-19. The method was immunoSEQ multiplex PCR; TCRdb's version includes in-frame clones alone and lacks a portion of them. The table shows about 65,000 clones, with roughly nine tenths occurring only once. The sequenced sample was peripheral blood. The receptor set was obtained from a man in his 60s with acute or convalescent COVID-19.

This clone turned up a few times. V is TRBV5-4 and J is TRBJ1-2, with D maybe TRBD1 (5 bases). The CDR3 length is 14 residues. Germline V gene sequence: CDR1 SGHNT, CDR2 YYREEE (reference sequence). Trimming stripped 0 bases from V and 3 bases from J, with 9 bases between. The CDR3 region is CASSLAGVDYGYTF. The DNA for the CDR3 is TGTGCCAGCAGCTTGGCGGGGGTTGACTATGGCTACACCTTC.

The chain recombines TRBV6-1 with TRBJ2-7; D perhaps matches TRBD1 (5 bases). CDR3 size: 13 residues. Germline CDR1 and CDR2: MNHNS and SASEGT. The V end lost 2 bases, the J end lost 3 bases, and 8 bases lay between the germline ends. The CDR3 nucleotides are TGTGCCAGCAGTGAACAGGGAAGCTACGAGCAGTACTTC. This translates into CASSEQGSYEQYF.